This passage covers 5 T cell receptor beta chains from one sample sequenced in a study of blood T cell dynamics during melanoma immunotherapy. Time point described: week 3, after first cycle of checkpoint inhibitor. Sequenced by immunoSEQ multiplex PCR; TCRdb stores in-frame clones only, minus some. The repertoire holds 25,000 to 35,000 clones, with around four fifths as singletons. Sequences were derived from blood, sampled from a patient treated with checkpoint blockade. The receptors shown here come from a human donor with melanoma.

The gene calls are TRBV5-4 and TRBJ2-7; D may be TRBD1 or TRBD2 (6 bases each). V lost 0 bases and J lost 6, with 13 bases in between. This CDR3 has 14 residues. CDR1 and CDR2 (germline): SGHNT, YYREEE (reference sequence). DNA for the CDR3: TGTGCCAGCAGCTTGGAGGGGGGCTCTGTCGAGCAGTACTTC. Its translation is CASSLEGGSVEQYF.

V is TRBV27 and J is TRBJ2-7; possibly TRBD1 for D (6 bases). Germline loops: CDR1 MNHEY, CDR2 SMNVEV (reference sequence). The CDR3 is made up of 16 amino acids. With 4 bases removed from V and 1 base from J, the gap between germline ends came to 17 bases. CDR3 sequence reads: CASSSGETHKSYEQYF. The CDR3 nucleotides are TGTGCCAGCAGTTCAGGGGAGACTCATAAGTCCTACGAGCAGTACTTC.

The chain recombines TRBV5-1 with TRBJ2-7; 9 bases map to TRBD2. This CDR3 spans 16 amino acids. CDR1 is SGHRS and CDR2 is YFSETQ in the germline V gene. V was clipped by 0 bases and J by 2 bases; unmatched bases: 6. The CDR3 DNA reads TGCGCCAGCAGCTTGGTAGGACTAGCGCCTACCTACGAGCAGTACTTC. This translates into CASSLVGLAPTYEQYF.

This clone was found a few times. The chain joins TRBV28 to TRBJ1-4; TRBD1 matches at 8 bases. This CDR3 has 17 amino acids. V trimming: 5 bases; J trimming: 0 bases; junction bases outside the gene matches: 8. Looked up from germline, CDR1 is MDHEN and CDR2 is SYDVKM. CDR3 residues: CASSTHRGTSTNEKLFF. CDR3 coding DNA: TGTGCCAGCAGTACTCACAGGGGGACATCAACTAATGAAAAACTGTTTTTT.

The V and J genes are TRBV5-8 and TRBJ2-3, with 11 bases matching TRBD2. The CDR3 extends over 16 amino acids. Germline lookup yields CDR1 SGHTS and CDR2 YDEGEE. Germline trimming cut 0 bases from V and 3 bases from J; bases unmatched to any gene: 3. The CDR3 coding sequence is TGTGCCAGCAGCTTGGGACTAGCGGGGAGAACAGATACGCAGTATTTT. Protein sequence: CASSLGLAGRTDTQYF.